This T cell receptor (beta chain) came from a study of cytomegalovirus exposure and HLA in healthy donors (dated by TCRdb to 2016 to 2017). In the study overall: In an earlier analysis of around 540 of the donors, under 300 Gb of sequence data and 90 million to 130 million unique TCR beta sequences from roughly 200 million T cells were reported. An early release that covered 500 to 800 HLA-typed donors contained 300 to 350 gigabases of sequencing data and around 80 million unique TCR sequences. Of the approximately 400 genotyped donors, approximately 80% fell in the genetic ancestry cluster associated with self-reported Caucasian donors. The study aimed to test whether signatures of past pathogen exposure could be identified by cataloging public T cell receptors. The study used immunosequencing to profile the T cell repertoires of some 600 subjects and linked those repertoires to cytomegalovirus serostatus. Along with the approximately 700-subject first cohort, a separate validation cohort of over a hundred different subjects was used. The study combined high-throughput TCR immunosequencing, statistical association of individual TCRs with disease status, and machine learning to predict cytomegalovirus infection status. In a later analysis, previously published TCR beta repertoires from about 670 donors were re-analyzed and high-resolution HLA genotyping was added so that TCR occurrence patterns could be studied. Rather than using new phenotypic data, the later analysis identified candidate immune exposures from TCR beta sequences and from how often those sequences occurred across donors. To decide whether each TCR beta V gene segment behaved as functional or pseudogenic, an earlier analysis of some 540 of the donors relied on high-throughput TCR beta sequencing. Donor age, sex, ethnicity and CMV serostatus were collected together with the repertoire data. A later genetic analysis used genome-wide SNP genotypes for about 65% of the 666 donors, treating that subset as a discovery cohort. Every repertoire in the discovery cohort had been generated on one and the same sequencing platform. Class I and class II HLA loci were covered by the typing at four-digit resolution. Typing coverage differed by locus: A, B, C, DRB1 and DQB1 were typed in roughly 620-640 donors, DQA1 in 522, DPA1 in some 600, and DPB1 in approximately 450. Because of strong linkage in the cohort, four to six DR-DQ haplotypes were treated as single units for association and clustering. Among over 350 genotyped donors of the cohort, an average of roughly 240,000 unique TCR beta nucleotide sequences were sequenced per donor, roughly 20% of them non-productive.

The cohort consisted of some 670 healthy bone marrow donors. Cohort members were all nominally healthy when sampled, although unrecorded immune exposures were likely present. The donor was CMV seronegative and belonged to the group of 352 seronegative cohort members. Every donor gave a peripheral blood sample, and the peripheral blood mononuclear cells from that sample were used for TCR beta sequencing. The Qiagen DNeasy Blood Extraction Kit was used to extract genomic DNA from the blood cell samples. Germline trimming: 4 bases from V, 4 bases from J; junction bases outside gene matches: 7. The CDR3 contains 17 residues, cysteine and phenylalanine counted. Only CDR3 DNA is held: 51 bases, read in frame from base 1. Per the germline V gene, SGHRS is the CDR1 and YFSETQ is the CDR2. Receptors were amplified or captured by the immunoSEQ multiplex PCR assay. The multiplex PCR relied on a mix of 60 forward primers for TCR Vbeta segments and 13 reverse primers for TCR Jbeta segments. The CDR3 region of rearranged TCR beta genes was amplified from genomic DNA by a multiplex PCR assay. On the Illumina HiSeq System, the amplified TCR beta libraries were sequenced as 87-base-pair reads. From the authors' description of their analysis: A later analysis tallied 75 million to 85 million unique TCR beta chains across the 666 repertoires, and about 12 million of those chains were shared by two or more donors. A nearest-neighbor algorithm error-corrected the raw reads and collapsed the reads into unique sequences, merging closely related sequences to remove PCR and sequencing errors. Alignment of CDR3 sequences to IMGT reference sequences was used to assign V, D and J gene segments. For a sequence to be retained, a match of at least six nucleotides was required to both a V gene segment and a J gene segment. Rearrangements were called productive when the CDR3 lacked stop codons and stayed in frame with V and J; all others were non-productive. CDR3 was defined by IMGT convention, running from the second conserved V-encoded cysteine to the conserved J-encoded phenylalanine. The earlier analysis of 500 to 650 of the donors excluded any sequence lacking an unambiguous match to a single V gene segment. In an earlier analysis of around 600 of the donors, V segments were called functional above 56.7% productive rearrangements and were called segregating when the between-donor standard deviation exceeded 5%. A statistical classification framework was built for diagnosing cytomegalovirus status from the catalog of TCR beta chain sequences. In a later analysis, V and J genes were assigned by comparing TCR nucleotide sequences against IMGT/GENE-DB human TR gene sequences. The TCRdist pipeline was used in a later analysis to assign CDR3 sequences and most-parsimonious VDJ recombination scenarios. A later analysis defined each TCR beta chain by its CDR3 amino acid sequence plus V-gene family, and excluded reads lacking a unique V-gene family. To address suspected cross-contamination and a sequencing artifact, a later analysis removed roughly 640 highly shared, low-generation-probability nucleotide sequences. In a later analysis, a clonal expansion index was calculated for each public chain from normalized within-repertoire ranks of inferred template counts. In a later analysis, generation probabilities were computed using a VDJ recombination model fitted to out-of-frame rearrangements, and the results were checked against IGoR. In a later analysis, TCR-TCR, TCR-HLA and TCR-CMV co-occurrence was scored with hypergeometric tests, and a repertoire-size bias correction was applied to TCR pairs. A later analysis estimated false discovery rates by permuting HLA or CMV assignments 20 times. In a later analysis, co-occurring TCRs were grouped with DBSCAN, and TCRdist sequence similarity was added when clustering was performed within HLA-allele-positive subsets. Co-occurrence clustering excluded repertoires with fewer than 30,000 or more than 120,000 public chains, plus five with anomalous nucleotide sharing. Here the immuneACCESS table is served through TCRdb, limited to in-frame sequences with V and J called. Missing clones are a known gap in these copies; in checked studies unresolved V genes cover under half, and the rest lacks a known reason. D and trimming come from the DNA, and the V and J calls and clone size come from that table. This sample comprises around 140,000 clones, around 80% of them detected only once. The ten largest clonotypes hold around 2.9% of the sample.

Note on this clone: This receptor's antigen is unknown. The sample holds no much larger clone one base away, and base qualities are not on file.

The study at large found these results: In an earlier analysis of approximately 590 of the donors, most TCR beta V segments were observed in productive rearrangements about 90% or about 30% of the time, broadly matching IMGT annotations. Most TCR sequences were seen in very few donors, while some public TCRs were found in many individuals. Compared with the approximately 670-donor mean, donors in an Asian-associated ancestry cluster had fewer N-insertions in productive TCRs, according to a later genetic analysis. Some IMGT-functional V segments, including TRBV6-2 and TRBV6-3, could not be distinguished by the 87-base-pair reads and were therefore excluded. A group of highly shared sequence variants was considered likely to be a technical artifact of the sequencing pipeline. The presence/absence analyses assumed that sequencing depth was roughly uniform across donors, and that assumption may not be true. According to the authors, the approach could potentially be generalized to other disease states and immunological phenotypes. In a later analysis, HLA-associated TCR beta chains showed more clonal expansion and lower generation probabilities than non-associated chains that were equally common. A later genetic analysis associated a missense DCLRE1C variant with V-gene and J-gene trimming of TCR beta chains, and an independent cohort replicated the association. According to a later analysis, TCR association rates differed among HLA loci, with DRB1 alleles showing the most associated TCRs and HLA-C alleles showing the fewest. According to a later analysis, most CMV-associated TCR beta chains appeared to be HLA-restricted, and the HLA associations seemed to be driven largely by CMV exposure. Several of the top co-occurrence clusters appeared to be linked to parvovirus B19, influenza, CMV and Epstein-Barr virus, according to a later analysis. Because HLA typing was unavailable for some donors at each locus, only the typed subset was used in association tests. CMV serostatus was the only immune exposure information available for the cohort. A later analysis associated about 17,000 TCR beta sequences with specific HLA alleles at a false discovery rate of 0.05. The study gave a list of some 150 TCR beta chains associated with cytomegalovirus. The earlier analysis of almost 600 of the donors excluded 15 to 20 rarely observed V segments, including chromosome 9 orphons, because counts were too low. A further reported finding was that TCR beta sequences accurately predicted the HLA-A and HLA-B alleles for most subjects in the first cohort. In vitro tests confirmed that a few of the cytomegalovirus-associated TCR beta chains recognize cytomegalovirus antigens. When HLA alleles, especially DR and DQ, strongly co-occurred, TCR associations were difficult to assign to individual alleles. Only TCR beta chains were sequenced in this cohort, and the absence of alpha or paired-chain data limited detectable features. Correlated functional status among segregating V segments might reflect linkage disequilibrium, but an unknown experimental factor could not be ruled out. The classifier was reported to diagnose cytomegalovirus status with high specificity and sensitivity in both the original and validation cohorts.

The sample comprised PBMCs. The source is a female donor in good health and CMV-seronegative. The rearrangement joined TRBV5-1 to TRBJ2-5; 16 bases in the junction line up with TRBD2. The sequence in DNA is TGCGCCAGCAGCCTCGGGACTAGCGGGGGGGTAGGAGAGACCCAGTACTTC. It encodes CASSLGTSGGVGETQYF.